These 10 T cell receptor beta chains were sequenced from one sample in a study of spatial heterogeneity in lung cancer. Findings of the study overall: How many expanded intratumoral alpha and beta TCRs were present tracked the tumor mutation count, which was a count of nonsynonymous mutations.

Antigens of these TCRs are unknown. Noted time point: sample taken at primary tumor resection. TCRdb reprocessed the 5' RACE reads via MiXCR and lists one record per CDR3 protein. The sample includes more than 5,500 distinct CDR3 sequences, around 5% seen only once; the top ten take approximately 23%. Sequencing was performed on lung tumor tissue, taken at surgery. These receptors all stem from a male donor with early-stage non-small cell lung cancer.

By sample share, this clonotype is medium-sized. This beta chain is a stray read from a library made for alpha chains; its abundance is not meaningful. The CDR3 reads CASSLLVGEGIGEQYF. CDR3 in DNA: TGTGCCAGCAGCTTACTTGTGGGAGAGGGGATCGGCGAGCAGTACTTC. The V and J genes are TRBV7-6 and TRBJ2-7; tentatively, D is TRBD1 or TRBD2 (5 bases each). This CDR3 contains 16 residues. Germline V gives CDR1 SGHVS, CDR2 FNYEAQ. V lost 2 bases and J lost 6, with 20 bases in between.

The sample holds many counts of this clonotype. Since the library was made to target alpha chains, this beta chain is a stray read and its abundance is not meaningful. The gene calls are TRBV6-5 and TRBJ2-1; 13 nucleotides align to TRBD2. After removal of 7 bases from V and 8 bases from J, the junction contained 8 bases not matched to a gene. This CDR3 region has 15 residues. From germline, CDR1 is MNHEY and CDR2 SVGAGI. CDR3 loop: CASTRTSGRLDEQFF. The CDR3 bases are TGTGCCAGCACGCGGACTAGCGGGAGATTGGATGAGCAGTTCTTC.

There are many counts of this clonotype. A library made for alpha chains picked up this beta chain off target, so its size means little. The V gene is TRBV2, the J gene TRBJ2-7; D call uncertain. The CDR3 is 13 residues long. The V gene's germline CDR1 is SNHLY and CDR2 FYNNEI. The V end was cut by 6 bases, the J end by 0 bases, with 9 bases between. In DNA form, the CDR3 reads TGTGCCAGCAGAACCGACACCTCCTACGAGCAGTACTTC. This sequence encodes CASRTDTSYEQYF.

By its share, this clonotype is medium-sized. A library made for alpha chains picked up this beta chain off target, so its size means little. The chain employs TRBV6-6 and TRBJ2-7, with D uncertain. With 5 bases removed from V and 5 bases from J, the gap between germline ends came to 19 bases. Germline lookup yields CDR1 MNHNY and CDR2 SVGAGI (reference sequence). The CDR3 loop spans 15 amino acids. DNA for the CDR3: TGTGCCAGCAGTCCCGACCTTAGTCGCCTCCACGAGCAGTACTTC. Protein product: CASSPDLSRLHEQYF.

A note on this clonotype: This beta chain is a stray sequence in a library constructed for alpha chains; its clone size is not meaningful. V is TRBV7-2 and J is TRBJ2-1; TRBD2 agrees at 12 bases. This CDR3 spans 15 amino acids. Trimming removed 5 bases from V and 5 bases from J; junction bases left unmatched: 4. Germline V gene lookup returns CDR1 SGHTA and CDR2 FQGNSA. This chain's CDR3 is CASSRSSGGDNEQFF. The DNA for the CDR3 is TGTGCCAGCAGCCGCTCTAGCGGGGGGGACAATGAGCAGTTCTTC.

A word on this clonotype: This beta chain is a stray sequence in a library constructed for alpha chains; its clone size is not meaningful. CDR3 bases: TGTGCCATAGGGACGGAGAACACTGAAGCTTTCTTT. This translates into CAIGTENTEAFF. The chain has TRBV5-8 and TRBJ1-1; D might be TRBD1 (5 bases). V was pared by 9 bases and J by 1 base, with 10 bases between. Germline V gives CDR1 SGHTS, CDR2 YDEGEE. The CDR3 contains 12 residues.

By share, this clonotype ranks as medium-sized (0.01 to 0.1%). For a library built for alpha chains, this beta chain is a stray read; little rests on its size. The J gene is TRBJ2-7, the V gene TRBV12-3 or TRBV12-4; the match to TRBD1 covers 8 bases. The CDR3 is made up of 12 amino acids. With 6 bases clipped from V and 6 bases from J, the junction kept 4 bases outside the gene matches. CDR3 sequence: CASRKTGGEQYF. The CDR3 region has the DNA TGTGCCAGCAGAAAAACAGGGGGCGAGCAGTACTTC.

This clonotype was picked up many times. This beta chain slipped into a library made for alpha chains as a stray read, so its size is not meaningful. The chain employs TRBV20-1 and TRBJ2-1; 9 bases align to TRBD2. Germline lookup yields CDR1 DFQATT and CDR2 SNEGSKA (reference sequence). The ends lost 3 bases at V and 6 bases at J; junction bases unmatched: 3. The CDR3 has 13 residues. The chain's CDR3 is CSASGLAFNEQFF. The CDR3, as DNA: TGCAGTGCTAGTGGACTAGCGTTCAATGAGCAGTTCTTC.

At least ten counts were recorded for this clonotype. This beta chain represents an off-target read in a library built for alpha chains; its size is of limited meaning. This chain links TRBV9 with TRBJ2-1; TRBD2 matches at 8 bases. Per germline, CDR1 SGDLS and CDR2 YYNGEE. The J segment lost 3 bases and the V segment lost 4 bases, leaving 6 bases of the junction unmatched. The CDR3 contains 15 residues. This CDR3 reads CASSPRLASYNEQFF. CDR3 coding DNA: TGTGCCAGCAGCCCCCGACTAGCGAGCTACAATGAGCAGTTCTTC. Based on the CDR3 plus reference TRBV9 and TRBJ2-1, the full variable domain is DSGVTQTPKHLITATGQRVTLRCSPRSGDLSVYWYQQSLDQGLQFLIQYYNGEERAKGNILERFSAQQFPDLHSELNLSSLELGDSALYFCASSPRLASYNEQFFGPGTRLTVL.

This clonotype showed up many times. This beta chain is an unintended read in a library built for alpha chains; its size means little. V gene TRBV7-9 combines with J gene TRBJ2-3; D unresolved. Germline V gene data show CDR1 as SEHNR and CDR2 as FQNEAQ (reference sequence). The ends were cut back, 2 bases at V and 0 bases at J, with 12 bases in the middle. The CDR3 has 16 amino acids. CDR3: CASSLRVVSSTDTQYF. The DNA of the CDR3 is TGTGCCAGCAGCTTACGGGTGGTCTCTAGCACAGATACGCAGTATTTT. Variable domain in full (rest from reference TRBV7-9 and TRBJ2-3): DTGVSQNPRHKITKRGQNVTFRCDPISEHNRLYWYRQTLGQGPEFLTYFQNEAQLEKSRLLSDRFSAERPKGSFSTLEIQRTEQGDSAMYLCASSLRVVSSTDTQYFGPGTRLTVL.